A single T cell receptor (beta chain) is shown here with its context. The CDR3 spans 14 residues. The V and J ends lost 2 bases and 7 bases respectively, with 13 bases between them. Germline CDR1 MNHNS, CDR2 SASEGT. The entry originates in a study of T cell changes during pregnancy in multiple sclerosis. Clones were sequenced by immunoSEQ multiplex PCR, and TCRdb holds only the in-frame ones, with some missing. The sample includes about 59,000 clones, over 85% of them seen just once. The source is a female donor with multiple sclerosis, enrolled in a pregnancy study. The chain uses TRBV6-1 and TRBJ2-3; tentatively, D is TRBD2 (6 bases). Sample: CD4+ T cells from peripheral blood mononuclear cells, taken before pregnancy. The DNA of the CDR3 is TGTGCCAGCAGTGAATACGGCGGGGACTATACGCAGTATTTT. Residues: CASSEYGGDYTQYF.